A single sample is the source of the 18 T cell receptor beta chains below, sequenced in a study of shared clonotypes between healthy human individuals. The protocol was immunoSEQ multiplex PCR, while the TCRdb copy is restricted to in-frame clones and leaves out a portion. The table has about 800,000 clones, 90% to 97% seen once. Naive CD8 isolation took CD45RO-negative cells positively selected for CCR7 and excluded terminally differentiated effector memory CD45RA+ cells. The specimen sequenced was naive CD8+ T cells sorted from blood. These receptors were obtained from a man aged 25 to 40 in good health.

The chain uses TRBV6-6 and TRBJ1-5, with 8 bases identical to TRBD1. Looked up from germline, CDR1 is MNHNY and CDR2 is SVGAGI (reference sequence). The CDR3 length is 13 residues. The ends lost 7 bases at V and 4 bases at J; junction bases unmatched: 3. CDR3 sequence reads: CASNDRGNQPQHF. In DNA, the CDR3 is TGTGCCAGCAATGACAGGGGTAATCAGCCCCAGCATTTT.

The chain combines TRBV25-1 with TRBJ2-3, with no clear D. The V gene's germline CDR1 is MGHDK and CDR2 SYGVNS. The CDR3 spans 13 residues. V was cut by 6 bases and J by 4 bases, with 11 bases left in between. The CDR3 is CASSGGVSDTQYF. CDR3 nucleotide sequence: TGTGCCAGCAGCGGTGGGGTATCAGATACGCAGTATTTT.

The chain recombines TRBV2 with TRBJ1-2; possible D gene TRBD1, 6 bases. This CDR3 comprises 15 residues. The germline CDR1 and CDR2 sequences are SNHLY and FYNNEI. Trimming left V 5 bases short and J 1 base short, with 14 bases between. CDR3: CASSQSRDNNYGYTF. CDR3 DNA sequence: TGTGCCAGCAGTCAGTCCCGGGACAATAACTATGGCTACACCTTC.

V usage is TRBV4-1 and J usage is TRBJ2-7, with TRBD1 as a possible D gene (5 bases). CDR1 is MGHRA, CDR2 YSYEKL, per germline. CDR3 length: 14 amino acids. V dropped 3 bases and J dropped 2 bases, with 11 bases sitting between them. CDR3 sequence: CASSHVTGAYEQYF. The DNA for the CDR3 is TGCGCCAGCAGCCATGTAACAGGAGCCTACGAGCAGTACTTC.

This chain links TRBV7-9 with TRBJ1-4; D remains unclear. Trimming took off 3 bases at V and 2 bases at J, with 13 bases between the two ends. Germline-derived CDR1 and CDR2 are SEHNR and FQNEAQ (reference sequence). The length of the CDR3 is 16 residues. DNA for the CDR3: TGTGCCAGCAGCTTCCCCTTAGGGAGGACTAATGAAAAACTGTTTTTT. This gives the protein CASSFPLGRTNEKLFF.

V usage is TRBV5-1 and J usage is TRBJ2-3; possibly TRBD2 for D (7 bases). V gave up 2 bases and J gave up 0 bases, with 13 bases separating them. Germline V gene sequence: CDR1 SGHRS, CDR2 YFSETQ. This CDR3 is built from 16 residues. The CDR3 loop is CASSLGGAPSTDTQYF. DNA for the CDR3: TGCGCCAGCAGCTTAGGGGGGGCCCCTAGCACAGATACGCAGTATTTT.

The rearrangement links TRBV18 to TRBJ2-1, with a weak D call TRBD2 (6 bases). The V gene lost 3 bases and the J gene lost 6 bases, with 21 bases spanning the gap. CDR3 length: 17 amino acids. CDR1 KGHSH and CDR2 LQKENI come from the germline V gene. The CDR3 DNA sequence: TGTGCCAGCTCACCTTTAATCGGGGCGGGGACGATCAATGAGCAGTTCTTC. This sequence encodes CASSPLIGAGTINEQFF.

The count of this clone is one. The chain is built from TRBV29-1 and TRBJ2-1; 7 nucleotides match TRBD2. The CDR3 contains 14 residues. V gave up 8 bases and J gave up 5 bases; unmatched junction bases: 12. Germline V gene data show CDR1 as SQVTM and CDR2 as ANQGSEA. In nucleotides, the CDR3 is TGCAGCACCTCCCCGGCGGGAGTGGACAATGAGCAGTTCTTC. Translating gives CSTSPAGVDNEQFF.

The genes are TRBV6-1 and TRBJ2-7; D ambiguous. V was cut by 7 bases and J by 0 bases, with 10 bases left in between. This CDR3 comprises 13 residues. CDR1 and CDR2 (germline): MNHNS, SASEGT. CDR3 nucleotide sequence: TGTGCCAGCATTGGGTTCCTCTCCTACGAGCAGTACTTC. This encodes CASIGFLSYEQYF.

The CDR3 DNA reads TGTGCCAGCAGCCCCCGGGACAGGGGAGTCTACGAGCAGTACTTC. Its translation: CASSPRDRGVYEQYF. The J gene is TRBJ2-7, the V gene TRBV7-8; TRBD1 matches at 10 bases. The CDR3 contains 15 residues. V was pared by 5 bases and J by 3 bases, with 7 bases of the junction left unmatched. CDR1 and CDR2 (germline): SGHVS, FQNEAQ.

The J gene is TRBJ2-7, the V gene TRBV11-2, with D possibly TRBD2 on 6 matching bases. The V end was cut by 4 bases, the J end by 3 bases, with 10 bases between. There are 13 residues in the CDR3. In germline, CDR1 is SGHAT, CDR2 FQNNGV. The CDR3 loop reads CASSSGGIYEQYF. The CDR3 DNA reads TGTGCCAGCAGCTCAGGAGGGATCTACGAGCAGTACTTC.

V usage is TRBV5-4 and J usage is TRBJ2-2; D unresolved. V lost 4 bases, J lost 7 bases, and 11 bases lay in between. Germline values: CDR1 SGHNT, CDR2 YYREEE (reference sequence). The CDR3 consists of 13 residues. The CDR3 loop is CASSDSVVGELFF. CDR3 sequence (DNA): TGTGCCAGCAGCGACTCGGTAGTCGGGGAGCTGTTTTTT. The whole variable domain, remainder taken from reference TRBV5-4 and TRBJ2-2, is ETGVTQSPTHLIKTRGQQVTLRCSSQSGHNTVSWYQQALGQGPQFIFQYYREEENGRGNFPPRFSGLQFPNYSSELNVNALELDDSALYLCASSDSVVGELFFGEGSRLTVL.

This chain uses TRBV7-9 with TRBJ2-1; D is perhaps TRBD2 (6 bases). The CDR3 covers 17 residues. With 4 bases removed from V and 9 bases from J, the gap between germline ends came to 25 bases. Germline V gene data show CDR1 as SEHNR and CDR2 as FQNEAQ (reference sequence). This CDR3 reads CASSSKSSGTAPPEQFF. The CDR3 bases are TGTGCCAGCAGCTCCAAGAGCTCCGGGACTGCTCCCCCTGAGCAGTTCTTC.

The chain is built from TRBV6-5 and TRBJ1-2, with unresolved D. Per the germline V gene, CDR1 is MNHEY and CDR2 is SVGAGI. This CDR3 region has 14 residues. The V and J ends lost 2 bases and 2 bases respectively, with 9 bases between them. CDR3 sequence: CASSYVSTNYGYTF. CDR3 coding DNA: TGTGCCAGCAGTTACGTCAGCACCAACTATGGCTACACCTTC.

The chain couples TRBV6-1 to TRBJ1-5; no definite D call. V lost 6 bases, J lost 0 bases, and 9 bases lay in between. Germline-derived CDR1 and CDR2 are MNHNS and SASEGT. The CDR3 extends over 14 amino acids. CDR3 sequence: CASRQDYSNQPQHF. CDR3 DNA sequence: TGTGCCAGCAGGCAGGATTATAGCAATCAGCCCCAGCATTTT.

The V and J genes are TRBV15 and TRBJ1-5, with 9 nucleotides matching TRBD1. This CDR3 spans 17 amino acids. Germline V gene lookup returns CDR1 LNHNV and CDR2 YYDKDF (reference sequence). After removal of 0 bases from V and 6 bases from J, the junction contained 9 bases not matched to a gene. The CDR3 sequence: CATSRDAGTGLIQPQHF. DNA for the CDR3: TGTGCCACCAGCAGAGATGCCGGGACAGGGCTCATTCAGCCCCAGCATTTT. The full variable domain, its missing parts supplied by reference TRBV15 and TRBJ1-5, is DAMVIQNPRYQVTQFGKPVTLSCSQTLNHNVMYWYQQKSSQAPKLLFHYYDKDFNNEADTPDNFQSRRPNTSFCFLDIRSPGLGDTAMYLCATSRDAGTGLIQPQHFGDGTRLSIL.

The rearrangement joins TRBV29-1 to TRBJ1-1; 7 bases are shared with TRBD1. Trimming at V came to 4 bases and at J to 6 bases, leaving 8 bases not matched to a gene. CDR3 length: 13 amino acids. Germline CDR1 reads SQVTM; CDR2 reads ANQGSEA. The CDR3 sequence is CSVVGGANPEAFF. The CDR3 nucleotides are TGCAGCGTTGTAGGGGGCGCGAATCCTGAAGCTTTCTTT. Looking up the rest from reference TRBV29-1 and TRBJ1-1 gives the full variable domain: SAVISQKPSRDICQRGTSLTIQCQVDSQVTMMFWYRQQPGQSLTLIATANQGSEATYESGFVIDKFPISRPNLTFSTLTVSNMSPEDSSIYLCSVVGGANPEAFFGQGTRLTVV.

The chain employs TRBV7-9 and TRBJ1-2, with D unclear. Trimming stripped 5 bases from V and 7 bases from J, with 20 bases between. Per the germline V gene, CDR1 is SEHNR and CDR2 is FQNEAQ (reference sequence). The CDR3 covers 15 residues. CDR3 in DNA: TGTGCCAGCAGCCCAACGGAAGGTAGTGGGTCTGGCTACACCTTC. This sequence encodes CASSPTEGSGSGYTF.